The 14 T cell receptor beta chains below come from one sample, sequenced in a study of T-cell memory formation after mild COVID-19 (dated by TCRdb to the early 2020s). Library prep was done by 5' RACE. TCRdb shows the sequencer as Illumina NovaSeq 6000. The raw public reads went through TCRdb reprocessing: fastp at Q25, MiXCR clone calling, in-frame beta chains kept. CDR3 protein duplicates are merged, each entry listing the most common genes and DNA. This sample is represented by roughly 280,000 distinct CDR3 sequences; about 16% of them were singletons. The top ten clonotypes cover around a fifth of the sample. The material sequenced was PBMCs or a T cell subset sorted from them (not recorded which). The source is a man younger than 35 who had mild COVID-19 (a few samples of this study predate the infection). The sample titles of this study are shuffled in the database, so cell type and time point are left out; the donor was told from shared clones.

This clonotype was picked up a small number of times. The CDR3 reads CAISESGTAYSNQPQHF. CDR3 bases: TGTGCCATCAGTGAGTCGGGGACAGCTTATAGCAATCAGCCCCAGCATTTT. The chain employs TRBV10-3 and TRBJ1-5, with TRBD1 matching 7 bases. The CDR3 contains 17 residues. V lost 0 bases to trimming and J lost 0 bases; unmatched junction nucleotides: 5. Germline V gives CDR1 ENHRY, CDR2 SYGVKD.

This chain joins TRBV5-8 and TRBJ1-1; tentatively, D is TRBD1 (6 bases). The CDR3 loop spans 12 amino acids. Germline values: CDR1 SGHTS, CDR2 YDEGEE. Trimming stripped 4 bases from V and 11 bases from J, with 15 bases between. The CDR3 loop reads CASSQIQGTAFF. The CDR3, as DNA: TGTGCCAGCAGCCAGATACAGGGAACGGCTTTCTTT.

This clonotype has just a few counts. The gene calls are TRBV9 and TRBJ1-4, with D possibly being TRBD1 (5 bases). CDR3 length: 15 residues. Trimming shortened V by 0 bases and J by 4 bases, and 10 bases separated the two germline ends. The V gene's germline CDR1 is SGDLS and CDR2 YYNGEE. CDR3 sequence (DNA): TGTGCCAGCAGCGTAGCGGTAGGGGTTAATGAAAAACTGTTTTTT. It encodes CASSVAVGVNEKLFF.

The V and J genes are TRBV3-1 and TRBJ2-2; 9 nucleotides agree with TRBD1. CDR3 length equals 15 residues. CDR1 is LGHDT, CDR2 YNNKEL, per germline (reference sequence). V was pared by 3 bases and J by 7 bases, with 6 bases of the junction left unmatched. The CDR3 sequence: CASSHRDRVHGELFF. The CDR3 DNA sequence: TGTGCCAGCAGCCATAGGGACAGGGTGCACGGGGAGCTGTTTTTT.

This clonotype was found a few times. The chain links TRBV7-8 to TRBJ2-7; D ambiguous. Germline assignment: CDR1 SGHVS and CDR2 FQNEAQ. V gave up 1 base and J gave up 0 bases, with 7 bases separating them. This CDR3 has 14 amino acids. The chain's CDR3 is CASSLGRNSYEQYV. The CDR3 nucleotides are TGTGCCAGCAGCTTAGGAAGAAACTCCTACGAGCAGTACGTC.

In its sample, this clonotype was seen a few times. CDR3 coding DNA: TGTGCCAGCAGCAACCGGGGGACAGTTCACCCATATAGCAATCAGCCCCAGCATTTT. This codes for CASSNRGTVHPYSNQPQHF. V is TRBV7-2 and J is TRBJ1-5, with 7 positions matching TRBD1. The CDR3 sequence is 19 residues long. The germline gives CDR1 SGHTA, CDR2 FQGNSA. The V and J ends lost 5 bases and 0 bases, in that order; junction bases with no gene match: 16. The full variable domain, rest sourced from reference TRBV7-2 and TRBJ1-5, is GAGVSQSPSNKVTEKGKDVELRCDPISGHTALYWYRQSLGQGLEFLIYFQGNSAPDKSGLPSDRFSAERTGGSVSTLTIQRTQQEDSAVYLCASSNRGTVHPYSNQPQHFGDGTRLSIL.

This clonotype was picked up a small number of times. The rearrangement links TRBV4-1 to TRBJ2-7, with D perhaps matching TRBD1 (6 bases). The CDR3 extends over 15 amino acids. The ends were cut back, 3 bases at V and 7 bases at J, with 19 bases in the middle. From germline, CDR1 is MGHRA and CDR2 YSYEKL. CDR3 sequence reads: CASSHVLLGHPEQYF. The CDR3, as DNA: TGCGCCAGCAGCCACGTTCTCCTGGGACACCCTGAGCAGTACTTC.

This clonotype was counted between two and nine times. The rearrangement links TRBV11-2 to TRBJ2-2; D possibly matches TRBD1 or TRBD2 (5 bases each). Germline V lookup: CDR1 SGHAT, CDR2 FQNNGV. Between the trimmed V and J ends, which lost 3 bases and 5 bases, there was a span of 13 bases. The CDR3 runs 15 residues. CDR3 region: CASSFLRGRTGELFF. As DNA, the CDR3 is TGTGCCAGCAGCTTTCTCCGGGGCAGGACCGGGGAGCTGTTTTTT.

This clonotype has just a few counts. V usage is TRBV7-2 and J usage is TRBJ2-3; D is perhaps TRBD1 or TRBD2 (6 bases each). The CDR3 covers 15 residues. The V end lost 1 base, the J end lost 9 bases, and 17 bases lay between the germline ends. Germline V gene lookup returns CDR1 SGHTA and CDR2 FQGNSA. The CDR3 sequence is CASSLVLGGSGTQYF. In DNA form, the CDR3 reads TGTGCCAGCAGCTTAGTGTTGGGGGGCTCTGGGACGCAGTATTTT.

The chain couples TRBV10-3 to TRBJ2-7; TRBD1 agrees at 11 bases. From germline, CDR1 is ENHRY and CDR2 SYGVKD. This CDR3 is 13 amino acids long. V gave up 4 bases and J gave up 6 bases; unmatched junction bases: 2. CDR3 region: CAISGGTGGEQYF. The CDR3 bases are TGTGCCATCAGTGGAGGGACAGGGGGCGAGCAGTACTTC.

The CDR3 bases are TGTGCCAGCAGTGACAGGGGGCGCCCGGACTATGGCTACACCTTC. It translates to CASSDRGRPDYGYTF. V gene TRBV6-1 combines with J gene TRBJ1-2, with TRBD1 identical over 8 bases. The germline V gene encodes CDR1 MNHNS and CDR2 SASEGT. V shed 3 bases, J shed 3 bases, and the junction held 6 bases outside the gene matches. This CDR3 spans 15 amino acids.

The rearrangement links TRBV12-3 or TRBV12-4 to TRBJ2-7; 11 nucleotides agree with TRBD1. The CDR3 runs 15 residues. J lost 7 bases, V lost 8 bases, and 13 bases had no gene match. CDR3 sequence reads: CASQNPGQGDEEQYF. CDR3 coding DNA: TGTGCCAGCCAAAATCCGGGACAGGGGGACGAAGAGCAGTACTTC.

This clonotype has only a few counts. V is TRBV7-2 and J is TRBJ1-3; 8 nucleotides match TRBD1. The junction had 4 bases not matched to a gene; V was cut back by 3 bases and J by 3 bases. The CDR3 runs 15 residues. Germline loops: CDR1 SGHTA, CDR2 FQGNSA. The CDR3 DNA reads as TGTGCCAGCAGCTTGCTCAGGGGGCATGGAAACACCATATATTTT. Encoded protein: CASSLLRGHGNTIYF.

This clonotype came up a few times. The V and J genes are TRBV4-2 and TRBJ2-3; either TRBD1 or TRBD2 may supply D (6 bases each). V was trimmed by 4 bases and J by 7 bases, leaving 12 bases between them. Per germline, CDR1 LGHNA and CDR2 YNFKEQ. This CDR3 has 13 residues. This chain's CDR3 is CASSPGGPNTQYF. CDR3 in DNA: TGTGCCAGCAGCCCCGGGGGCCCGAATACGCAGTATTTT.